The subject of this entry is one T cell receptor beta chain. As yet, its antigen is unknown. The data originate from a study of T cells after posttransplantation cyclophosphamide. Study observations and caveats: Later blood repertoires were often dominated by clones from the donor CD8+ memory compartment. Tissue-infiltrating T cells from skin or gut overlapped little with blood T cells. After PTCy, TRB diversity resembled that of CNI/methotrexate controls.

CDR3 length: 14 residues. Germline assignment: CDR1 GTSNPN and CDR2 SVGIG (reference sequence). The V segment lost 1 base and the J segment 3 bases; nucleotides outside the gene matches: 6. This table comes from immunoSEQ multiplex PCR, and its TCRdb copy is limited to in-frame clones, with some not included. This sample has fewer than 25,000 clones, with roughly 86% found just once. This sequence originates from an older woman with a blood cancer, CMV-positive, and with a related stem cell donor. The sample consisted of PBMCs. V usage is TRBV30 and J usage is TRBJ2-7; 7 positions match TRBD1. The CDR3 spells CAWSDGTANYEQYF. CDR3 nucleotide sequence: TGTGCCTGGAGTGACGGGACAGCGAACTACGAGCAGTACTTC. Combining the CDR3 with reference TRBV30 and TRBJ2-7 gives the whole variable domain SQTIHQWPATLVQPVGSPLSLECTVEGTSNPNLYWYRQAAGRGLQLLFYSVGIGQISSEVPQNLSASRPQDRQFILSSKKLLLSDSGFYLCAWSDGTANYEQYFGPGTRLTVT.